Listed here are 25 T cell receptor beta chains from one sample, sequenced in a study of blood T cell repertoires in COVID-19. TCRdb keeps only in-frame clones here, not all; method: immunoSEQ multiplex PCR. The data hold 250,000 or so clones, with around 83% observed a single time. The sample taken for sequencing was peripheral blood. These receptors were collected from a man in his forties or fifties who had recovered from COVID-19.

With regard to this clone: The same CDR3 also results from other DNA sequences found in this sample. The V gene is TRBV30, the J gene TRBJ1-4; D uncertain. The CDR3 covers 12 residues. The ends were cut back, 5 bases at V and 3 bases at J, with 7 bases in the middle. Germline CDR1 GTSNPN, CDR2 SVGIG (reference sequence). In nucleotides, the CDR3 is TGTGCCTGGGGGCAGTCTAATGAAAAACTGTTTTTT. This encodes CAWGQSNEKLFF.

The V call is TRBV11-3, the J call TRBJ2-7; D is possibly TRBD2 (6 bases). Trimming took off 2 bases at V and 4 bases at J, with 12 bases between the two ends. The germline V gene has CDR1 SGHNT and CDR2 YENEEA. This CDR3 has 14 amino acids. CDR3 sequence: CASSLSGGVYEQYF. The CDR3, as DNA: TGTGCCAGCAGCTTATCCGGCGGGGTGTACGAGCAGTACTTC.

This clone came up a few times. V gene TRBV6-6 combines with J gene TRBJ1-3; 7 bases are shared with TRBD1. Germline CDR1 reads MNHNY; CDR2 reads SVGAGI (reference sequence). J gave up 2 bases and V 5 bases, and 6 bases lay outside the gene matches. CDR3 length equals 15 residues. The DNA for the CDR3 is TGTGCCAGCAGTCGACAGGGAGGCCCTGGAAACACCATATATTTT. Residues: CASSRQGGPGNTIYF.

The chain has TRBV3-1 (or the pseudogene TRBV3-2) and TRBJ2-7; 9 nucleotides match TRBD2. V gave up 4 bases and J gave up 3 bases; unmatched junction bases: 13. Germline V gives CDR1 LGHDT, CDR2 YNNKEL (reference sequence). The CDR3 spans 17 residues. The CDR3 region has the DNA TGTGCCAGCAGCCTAAGGGGTGTAGCGGGGGCCCGCTACGAGCAGTACTTC. This translates into CASSLRGVAGARYEQYF.

CDR3 residues: CATNPGDGGCFF. The DNA for the CDR3 is TGTGCCACCAACCCAGGGGACGGGGGGTGTTTCTTT. This rearrangement joins TRBV25-1 to TRBJ1-1; possibly TRBD1 for D (6 bases). This CDR3 comprises 12 residues. V lost 10 bases and J 13 bases, leaving 22 bases between the germline ends. Germline CDR1 is MGHDK and CDR2 is SYGVNS.

The genes are TRBV7-2 and TRBJ1-2; 10 nucleotides match TRBD1. This CDR3 contains 14 residues. CDR1 is SGHTA and CDR2 is FQGNSA in the germline V gene. V trimming: 5 bases; J trimming: 8 bases; junction bases outside the gene matches: 8. The CDR3 loop is CASSDRDRGLGYTF. The CDR3 DNA is TGTGCCAGCAGCGACCGGGACAGGGGTTTAGGCTACACCTTC.

V and J are TRBV30 and TRBJ2-3; TRBD1 is a possible D gene (5 bases). This CDR3 has 14 residues. V was clipped by 0 bases and J by 1 base, with 8 bases between them. Germline V gene lookup returns CDR1 GTSNPN and CDR2 SVGIG (reference sequence). CDR3 sequence reads: CAWSVGRGTDTQYF. DNA of the CDR3: TGTGCCTGGAGTGTAGGCAGGGGCACAGATACGCAGTATTTT. The complete variable domain, with remaining parts taken from reference TRBV30 and TRBJ2-3, reads SQTIHQWPATLVQPVGSPLSLECTVEGTSNPNLYWYRQAAGRGLQLLFYSVGIGQISSEVPQNLSASRPQDRQFILSSKKLLLSDSGFYLCAWSVGRGTDTQYFGPGTRLTVL.

This clone was found a few times. The V and J genes are TRBV19 and TRBJ1-2; D is perhaps TRBD1 (6 bases). With 0 bases removed from V and 2 bases from J, the gap between germline ends came to 10 bases. This CDR3 region has 15 residues. Germline CDR1 reads LNHDA; CDR2 reads SQIVND (reference sequence). CDR3 loop: CASSIDPTGNYGYTF. For the CDR3, the DNA is TGTGCCAGTAGTATAGACCCCACAGGGAACTATGGCTACACCTTC.

This clone was seen a single time. The CDR3, as DNA: TGTGCCAGCAGCTGGGGGACAGGCGGTGGAAACACCATATATTTT. Protein: CASSWGTGGGNTIYF. The chain carries TRBV5-4 and TRBJ1-3, with 8 bases matching TRBD1. V dropped 3 bases and J dropped 3; count of bases not matched to a gene: 5. In germline, CDR1 is SGHNT, CDR2 YYREEE (reference sequence). This CDR3 has 15 residues.

CDR3 loop: CAWSVTAGRNEQFF. The CDR3 DNA follows: TGTGCCTGGAGTGTAACCGCGGGGAGGAATGAGCAGTTCTTC. The V gene is TRBV30, the J gene TRBJ2-1; tentatively, D is TRBD2 (6 bases). The CDR3 is 14 residues long. The germline gives CDR1 GTSNPN, CDR2 SVGIG (reference sequence). V shed 0 bases and J shed 7 bases, with 13 bases lying between them.

This chain uses TRBV29-1 with TRBJ1-1, with D perhaps TRBD1 (5 bases). V shed 3 bases and J shed 4 bases, with 15 bases lying between them. Germline V gene sequence: CDR1 SQVTM, CDR2 ANQGSEA. The CDR3 is 14 residues long. CDR3 amino acids: CSVDFREVRTEAFF. The CDR3 region has the DNA TGCAGCGTTGACTTCAGGGAAGTTCGCACTGAAGCTTTCTTT.

CDR3 amino acids: CASSPPLGDYGYTF. As DNA, the CDR3 is TGTGCCAGCTCACCACCGCTCGGGGACTATGGCTACACCTTC. The chain has TRBV18 and TRBJ1-2; D not resolved. Per the germline V gene, CDR1 is KGHSH and CDR2 is LQKENI. V shed 0 bases and J shed 3 bases, with 8 bases lying between them. The CDR3 consists of 14 residues.

This chain uses TRBV4-1 with TRBJ1-1; 7 bases fit TRBD1. Germline V CDR1 and CDR2: MGHRA, YSYEKL. The junction had 7 bases not matched to a gene; V was cut back by 1 base and J by 5 bases. This CDR3 spans 15 amino acids. CDR3 region: CASSQGPDRATEAFF. The CDR3, as DNA: TGCGCCAGCAGCCAAGGACCCGACAGGGCGACTGAAGCTTTCTTT.

V gene TRBV6-5 combines with J gene TRBJ1-2, with a possible D match to TRBD1 (6 bases). This CDR3 contains 15 residues. Trimming cost V 7 bases and J 4 bases, with 19 bases left between them. Germline-derived CDR1 and CDR2 are MNHEY and SVGAGI. The CDR3 sequence is CASTSWGGTGYGYTF. The CDR3 coding sequence is TGTGCCAGCACCTCGTGGGGGGGCACAGGCTATGGCTACACCTTC.

The genes are TRBV9 and TRBJ1-3; the D gene is possibly TRBD1 (6 bases). The length of the CDR3 is 16 residues. Germline lookup yields CDR1 SGDLS and CDR2 YYNGEE. V gave up 0 bases and J gave up 0 bases, with 10 bases separating them. The CDR3 is CASSVATGFSGNTIYF. The CDR3 DNA follows: TGTGCCAGCAGCGTAGCTACAGGGTTCTCTGGAAACACCATATATTTT.

The V call is TRBV6-5, the J call TRBJ2-7; a possible D gene is TRBD2 (5 bases). This CDR3 region has 14 residues. Deletions cut 6 bases from V and 2 bases from J, with 14 bases between. The germline V gene has CDR1 MNHEY and CDR2 SVGAGI. This CDR3 reads CASSGLIQAYEQYF. CDR3 bases: TGTGCCAGCAGCGGACTGATCCAAGCCTACGAGCAGTACTTC.

The chain joins TRBV6-5 to TRBJ2-1, with a weak D call TRBD2 (5 bases). Deletions cut 6 bases from V and 5 bases from J, with 11 bases between. Germline CDR1 is MNHEY and CDR2 is SVGAGI. This CDR3 is 13 amino acids long. The CDR3 DNA sequence: TGTGCCAGCAGCCGACTAAGCGACAATGAGCAGTTCTTC. This sequence encodes CASSRLSDNEQFF.

The chain employs TRBV7-2 and TRBJ2-2, with 8 bases that match TRBD2. Germline V gives CDR1 SGHTA, CDR2 FQGNSA. The CDR3 loop spans 15 amino acids. V dropped 5 bases and J dropped 3; count of bases not matched to a gene: 5. In nucleotides, the CDR3 is TGTGCCAGCAGCGTTGGACTAGCCGACACCGGGGAGCTGTTTTTT. It codes for CASSVGLADTGELFF.

Regarding this clone: A read error may account for a junction end that differs from germline. V is TRBV10-1 and J is TRBJ2-7; weak D call: TRBD1 (6 bases). CDR3 length equals 14 residues. CDR1 and CDR2 (germline): WNHNN, SYGVQD (reference sequence). The CDR3: CASSGRGDRLQNPF. In nucleotides, the CDR3 is TGCGCCAGCAGTGGGAGAGGAGACAGGCTCCAAAATCCTTTC.

The chain couples TRBV2 to TRBJ2-3, with TRBD2 identical over 8 bases. V dropped 4 bases and J dropped 11; count of bases not matched to a gene: 14. Germline CDR1 SNHLY, CDR2 FYNNEI. The CDR3 loop spans 15 amino acids. This CDR3 reads CASSVTSGGLRGQYF. In DNA form, the CDR3 reads TGTGCCAGCAGTGTAACCAGCGGGGGCCTTCGCGGGCAGTATTTT.

The chain combines TRBV7-2 with TRBJ1-6; 9 bases line up with TRBD1. Germline assignment: CDR1 SGHTA and CDR2 FQGNSA. CDR3 length: 16 residues. Germline trimming cut 3 bases from V and 10 bases from J; bases unmatched to any gene: 10. The CDR3 region is CASSFLPGQGTSPLHF. CDR3 coding DNA: TGTGCCAGCAGCTTCTTACCGGGACAGGGAACATCACCCCTCCACTTT.

The chain links TRBV27 to TRBJ2-1, with 7 nucleotides matching TRBD2. The trim removed 6 bases at V and 8 bases at J, leaving 10 bases unmatched. Looked up from germline, CDR1 is MNHEY and CDR2 is SMNVEV (reference sequence). This CDR3 contains 14 residues. The CDR3 reads CASRKAGLGYEQFF. DNA for the CDR3: TGTGCCAGCAGGAAAGCGGGGTTGGGATATGAGCAGTTCTTC.

The chain couples TRBV4-1 to TRBJ1-1; 7 bases agree with TRBD1. The germline V gene has CDR1 MGHRA and CDR2 YSYEKL. The J segment lost 4 bases and the V segment lost 0 bases, leaving 5 bases of the junction unmatched. This CDR3 spans 15 amino acids. Here the CDR3 reads CASSQDPTGRTEAFF. The CDR3 coding sequence is TGCGCCAGCAGCCAAGACCCGACAGGGCGCACTGAAGCTTTCTTT.

This clone has a handful of counts. The chain links TRBV10-1 to TRBJ1-2, with a possible D match to TRBD1 (6 bases). The ends were cut back, 3 bases at V and 8 bases at J, with 13 bases in the middle. Germline-derived CDR1 and CDR2 are WNHNN and SYGVQD (reference sequence). The CDR3 has 13 amino acids. DNA of the CDR3: TGCGCCAGCAGTGATTCCCAGGGACAAGGCTACACCTTC. Translation: CASSDSQGQGYTF.

The rearrangement joins TRBV6-1 to TRBJ2-7; the D gene is possibly TRBD1 (6 bases). V was shortened by 3 bases and J by 1 base, with 10 bases between the two germline ends. Per germline, CDR1 MNHNS and CDR2 SASEGT. CDR3 size: 14 residues. CDR3 sequence reads: CASSDIGQSYEQYF. The CDR3 DNA reads as TGTGCCAGCAGTGATATCGGACAGTCCTACGAGCAGTACTTC.